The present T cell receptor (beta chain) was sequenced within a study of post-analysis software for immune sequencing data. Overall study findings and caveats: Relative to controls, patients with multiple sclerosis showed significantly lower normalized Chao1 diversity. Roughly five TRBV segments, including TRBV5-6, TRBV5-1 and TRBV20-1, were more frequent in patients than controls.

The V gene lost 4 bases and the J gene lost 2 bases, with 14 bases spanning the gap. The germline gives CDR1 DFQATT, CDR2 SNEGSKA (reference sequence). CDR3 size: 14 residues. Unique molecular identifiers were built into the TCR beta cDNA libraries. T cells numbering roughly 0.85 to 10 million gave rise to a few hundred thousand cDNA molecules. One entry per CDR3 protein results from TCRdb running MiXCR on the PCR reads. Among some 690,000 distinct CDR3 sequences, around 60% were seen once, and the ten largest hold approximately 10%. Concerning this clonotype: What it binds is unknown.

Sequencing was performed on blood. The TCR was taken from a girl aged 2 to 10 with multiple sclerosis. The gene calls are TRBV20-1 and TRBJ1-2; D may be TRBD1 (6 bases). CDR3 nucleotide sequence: TGCAGTGCTATTAGCCAGGGGTCCAACTATGGCTACACCTTC. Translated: CSAISQGSNYGYTF.